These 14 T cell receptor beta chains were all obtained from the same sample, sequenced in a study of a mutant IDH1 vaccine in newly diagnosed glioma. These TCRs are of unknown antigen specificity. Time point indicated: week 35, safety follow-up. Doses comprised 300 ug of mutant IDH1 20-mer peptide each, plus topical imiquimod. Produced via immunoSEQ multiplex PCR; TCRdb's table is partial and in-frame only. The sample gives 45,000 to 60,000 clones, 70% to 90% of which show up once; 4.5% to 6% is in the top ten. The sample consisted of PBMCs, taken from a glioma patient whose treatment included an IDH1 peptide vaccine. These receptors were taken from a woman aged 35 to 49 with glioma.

CDR3 sequence reads: CASSLAGGRMSSYNEQFF. The CDR3 bases are TGTGCCAGCAGCTTAGCGGGAGGAAGGATGAGCTCCTACAATGAGCAGTTCTTC. This chain connects TRBV5-4 to TRBJ2-1, with 9 bases lining up with TRBD2. V lost 2 bases, J lost 0 bases, and 9 bases stayed unmatched. The germline CDR1 and CDR2 sequences are SGHNT and YYREEE (reference sequence). The CDR3 sequence is 18 residues long.

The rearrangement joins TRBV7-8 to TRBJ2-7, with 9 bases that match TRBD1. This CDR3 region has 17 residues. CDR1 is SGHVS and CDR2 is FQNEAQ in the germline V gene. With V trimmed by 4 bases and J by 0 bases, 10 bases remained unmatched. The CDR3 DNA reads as TGTGCCAGCAGCTCCTCTTTAGGACAGGGGCTCTCCTACGAGCAGTACTTC. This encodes CASSSSLGQGLSYEQYF.

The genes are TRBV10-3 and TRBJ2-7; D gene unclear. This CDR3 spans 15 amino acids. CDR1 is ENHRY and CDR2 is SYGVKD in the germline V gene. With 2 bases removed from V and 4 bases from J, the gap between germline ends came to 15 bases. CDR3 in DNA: TGTGCCATCAGTGAGGAGGCCACTCCCATATACGAGCAGTACTTC. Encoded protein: CAISEEATPIYEQYF.

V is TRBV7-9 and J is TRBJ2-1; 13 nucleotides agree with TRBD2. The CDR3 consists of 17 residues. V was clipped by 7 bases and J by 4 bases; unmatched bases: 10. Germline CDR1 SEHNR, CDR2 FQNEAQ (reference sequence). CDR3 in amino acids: CASTTSGRARWYNEQFF. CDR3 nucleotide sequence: TGTGCCAGCACAACTAGCGGGAGGGCCCGTTGGTACAATGAGCAGTTCTTC.

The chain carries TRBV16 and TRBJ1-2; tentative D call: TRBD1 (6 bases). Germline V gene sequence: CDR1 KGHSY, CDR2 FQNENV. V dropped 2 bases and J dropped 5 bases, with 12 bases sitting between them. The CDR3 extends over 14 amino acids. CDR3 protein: CASSQDGRGYGYTF. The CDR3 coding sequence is TGTGCCAGCAGCCAAGACGGGAGGGGGTATGGCTACACCTTC.

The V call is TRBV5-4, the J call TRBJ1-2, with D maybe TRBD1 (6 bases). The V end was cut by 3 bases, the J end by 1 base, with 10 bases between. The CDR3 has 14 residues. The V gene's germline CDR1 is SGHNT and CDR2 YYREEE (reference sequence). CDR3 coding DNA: TGTGCCAGCAGCTCCGAAGGGGGTAACTATGGCTACACCTTC. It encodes CASSSEGGNYGYTF.

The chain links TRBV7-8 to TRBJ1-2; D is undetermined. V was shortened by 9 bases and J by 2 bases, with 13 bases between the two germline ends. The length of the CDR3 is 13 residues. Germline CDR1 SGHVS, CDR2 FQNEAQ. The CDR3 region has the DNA TGTGCCAGTACCGAGGACTGGAACTATGGCTACACCTTC. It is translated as CASTEDWNYGYTF.

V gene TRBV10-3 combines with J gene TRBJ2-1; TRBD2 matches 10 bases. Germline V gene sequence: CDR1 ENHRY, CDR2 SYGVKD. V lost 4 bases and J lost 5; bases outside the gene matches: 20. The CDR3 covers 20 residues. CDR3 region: CAISGSDRAELAGIHNEQFF. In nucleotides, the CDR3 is TGTGCCATCAGTGGGTCGGACAGGGCGGAACTAGCGGGAATTCACAATGAGCAGTTCTTC.

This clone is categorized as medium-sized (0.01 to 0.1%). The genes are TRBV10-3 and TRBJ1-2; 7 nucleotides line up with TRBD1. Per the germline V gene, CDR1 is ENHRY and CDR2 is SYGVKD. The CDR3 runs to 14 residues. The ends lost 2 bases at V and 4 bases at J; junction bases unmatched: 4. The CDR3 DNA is TGTGCCATCAGTGAGAGACAGGGTGGCTATGGCTACACCTTC. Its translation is CAISERQGGYGYTF.

The DNA for the CDR3 is TGTGCCAGCAGCGTCACGACAGGGATTAATGAAAAACTGTTTTTT. The encoded protein is CASSVTTGINEKLFF. This chain uses TRBV9 with TRBJ1-4; 7 bases line up with TRBD1. The germline V gene has CDR1 SGDLS and CDR2 YYNGEE. The junction had 5 bases not matched to a gene; V was cut back by 2 bases and J by 4 bases. The length of the CDR3 is 15 residues.

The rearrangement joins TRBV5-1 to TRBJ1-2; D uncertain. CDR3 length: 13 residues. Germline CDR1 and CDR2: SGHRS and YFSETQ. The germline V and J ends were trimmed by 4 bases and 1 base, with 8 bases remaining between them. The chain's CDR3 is CASSKTVNYGYTF. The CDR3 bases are TGCGCCAGCAGCAAGACCGTTAACTATGGCTACACCTTC.

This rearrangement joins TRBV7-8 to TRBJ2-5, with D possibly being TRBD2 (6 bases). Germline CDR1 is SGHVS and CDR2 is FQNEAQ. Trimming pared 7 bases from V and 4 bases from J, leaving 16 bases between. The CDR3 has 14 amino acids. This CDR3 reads CASTLVTGVETQYF. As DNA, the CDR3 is TGTGCCAGCACCCTCGTAACGGGGGTAGAGACCCAGTACTTC.

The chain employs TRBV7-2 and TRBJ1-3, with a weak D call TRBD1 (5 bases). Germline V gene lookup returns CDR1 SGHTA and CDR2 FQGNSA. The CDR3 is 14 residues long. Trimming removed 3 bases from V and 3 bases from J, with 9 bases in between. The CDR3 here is CASSLQGGGNTIYF. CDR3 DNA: TGTGCCAGCAGCTTGCAGGGAGGTGGAAACACCATATATTTT.

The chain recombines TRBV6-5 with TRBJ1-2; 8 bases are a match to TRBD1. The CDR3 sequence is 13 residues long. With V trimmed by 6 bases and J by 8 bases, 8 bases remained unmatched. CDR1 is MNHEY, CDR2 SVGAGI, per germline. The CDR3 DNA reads TGTGCCAGCAGGCCTGGACAGGGCGGCGGCTACACCTTC. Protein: CASRPGQGGGYTF.